This TCR beta chain emerged from a study of vaccination and CD4 T cells after COVID-19. Study conclusions and caveats: Relatively few convalescent patients were studied, without early post-infection timepoints.

Details on this clonotype: Its antigen is unidentified.

Researchers used the Oncomine TCR Beta short-read assay to sequence DNA from cultured CD4+ T cells. TCRdb reprocessed the PCR reads via MiXCR and lists one record per CDR3 protein. The data contain about 21,000 distinct CDR3 sequences, 40% of them singletons. V shed 5 bases and J 0 bases; nucleotides not matched to a gene: 7. The CDR3 sequence is 16 residues long. Germline-derived CDR1 and CDR2 are SGHNT and YYREEE (reference sequence). As to treatment: roughly nine-day PBMC culture with coronavirus spike peptide pools or control peptides (ViraFEST assay). This clonotype was obtained from a human donor who had recovered from COVID-19. The sequencing here drew on CD4+ T cells from blood, cultured in vitro, taken after SARS-CoV-2 vaccination. The V and J genes are TRBV5-4 and TRBJ2-3; 9 bases are shared with TRBD2. The chain's CDR3 is CASRPSGIRSTDTQYF. The CDR3 DNA reads TGTGCCAGCAGACCTAGCGGGATTCGGAGCACAGATACGCAGTATTTT. Full variable domain (remainder filled in from reference TRBV5-4 and TRBJ2-3): ETGVTQSPTHLIKTRGQQVTLRCSSQSGHNTVSWYQQALGQGPQFIFQYYREEENGRGNFPPRFSGLQFPNYSSELNVNALELDDSALYLCASRPSGIRSTDTQYFGPGTRLTVL.